The T cell receptor (beta chain) under discussion was sequenced for a study of T-cell reconstitution after alpha-beta-depleted transplantation in children. This clonotype has a count of ten or more. TCRbeta library preparation incorporated unique molecular identifiers. TCRdb processed the PCR reads anew with MiXCR; each CDR3 protein has one entry. The profile shows around 200,000 distinct CDR3 sequences, approximately 6.6% of them singletons. V trimming: 4 bases; J trimming: 6 bases; junction bases outside the gene matches: 7. There are 14 residues in the CDR3. Per germline, CDR1 ENHRY and CDR2 SYGVKD.

Sample: PBMCs from the stem cell graft donor, taken from the stem cell graft. V gene TRBV10-3 combines with J gene TRBJ2-3; 7 bases agree with TRBD2. The source is a human donor who donated a stem cell graft to a child with Wiskott-Aldrich syndrome. The CDR3 spells CAISAAGSTDTQYF. CDR3 coding DNA: TGTGCCATCAGTGCAGCGGGATCGACTGATACGCAGTATTTT.